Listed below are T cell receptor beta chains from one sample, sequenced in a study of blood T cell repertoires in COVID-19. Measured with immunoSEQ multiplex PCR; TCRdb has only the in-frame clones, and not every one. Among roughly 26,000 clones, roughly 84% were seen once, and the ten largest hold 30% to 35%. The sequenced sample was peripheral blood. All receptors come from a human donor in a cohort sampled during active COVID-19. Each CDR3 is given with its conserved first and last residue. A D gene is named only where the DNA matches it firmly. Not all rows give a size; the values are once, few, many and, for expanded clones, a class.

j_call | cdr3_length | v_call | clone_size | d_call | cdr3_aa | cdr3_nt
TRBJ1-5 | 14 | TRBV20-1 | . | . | CSASRLGGNQPQHF | TGCAGTGCTAGTCGCCTCGGAGGCAATCAGCCCCAGCATTTT
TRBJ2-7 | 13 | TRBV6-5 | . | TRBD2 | CASSLQREFEQYF | TGTGCCAGCAGTCTCCAGCGGGAGTTCGAGCAGTACTTC
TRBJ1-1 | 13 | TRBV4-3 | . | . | CASSQLGDTEAFF | TGCGCCAGCAGCCAACTCGGGGACACTGAAGCTTTCTTT
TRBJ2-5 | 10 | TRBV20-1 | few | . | CSARSTTQYF | TGCAGTGCTAGGTCGACAACCCAGTACTTC
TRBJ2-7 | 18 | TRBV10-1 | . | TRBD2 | CASSESGGTSGSGRKQYF | TGCGCCAGCAGTGAGTCGGGGGGGACTAGCGGGAGTGGTCGGAAGCAGTACTTC
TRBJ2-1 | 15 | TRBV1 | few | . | CTSSQDRYSYNEQFF | TGCACCAGCAGCCAAGACAGGTATTCCTACAATGAGCAGTTCTTC
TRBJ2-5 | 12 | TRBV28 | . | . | CASSRLVETQYF | TGTGCCAGCAGCAGACTAGTAGAGACCCAGTACTTC
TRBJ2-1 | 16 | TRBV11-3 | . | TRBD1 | CASSTGGDTSYNEQFF | TGTGCCAGCTCGACAGGGGGCGACACTTCCTACAATGAGCAGTTCTTC
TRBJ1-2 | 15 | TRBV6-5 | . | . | CASSQQGMTDYGYTF | TGTGCCAGCAGTCAACAGGGCATGACTGACTATGGCTACACCTTC
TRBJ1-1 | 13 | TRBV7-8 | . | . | CASSLGRNTEAFF | TGTGCCAGCAGCTTGGGGAGGAACACTGAAGCTTTCTTT
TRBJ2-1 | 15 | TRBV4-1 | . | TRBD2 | CASSKLAGGANEQFF | TGCGCCAGCAGCAAGTTGGCCGGGGGGGCGAATGAGCAGTTCTTC
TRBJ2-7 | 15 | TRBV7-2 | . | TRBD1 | CASSRSLDRIHEQYF | TGTGCCAGCAGCCGTTCCCTGGACAGGATCCACGAGCAGTACTTC
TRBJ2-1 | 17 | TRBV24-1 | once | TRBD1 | CATSRTGSGSSYNEQFF | TGTGCCACCAGTCGGACAGGGTCAGGAAGCTCCTACAATGAGCAGTTCTTC
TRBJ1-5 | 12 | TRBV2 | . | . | CASRVGNQPQHF | TGTGCCAGCAGGGTAGGCAATCAGCCCCAGCATTTT
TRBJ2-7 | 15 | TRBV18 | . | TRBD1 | CASSPLGTGGAEQYF | TGTGCCAGCTCACCTTTGGGGACAGGGGGCGCCGAGCAGTACTTC
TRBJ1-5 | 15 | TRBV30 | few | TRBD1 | CAWTKGTVSNQPQHF | TGTGCCTGGACTAAAGGGACAGTAAGCAATCAGCCCCAGCATTTT
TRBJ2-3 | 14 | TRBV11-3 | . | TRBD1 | CASSSDRGTDTQYF | TGTGCCAGCAGCTCGGACAGGGGGACAGATACGCAGTATTTT
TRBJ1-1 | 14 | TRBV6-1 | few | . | CASSEARGNTEAFF | TGTGCCAGCAGTGAAGCTCGAGGGAACACTGAAGCTTTCTTT
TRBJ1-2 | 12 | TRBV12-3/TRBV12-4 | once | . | CASSLDFYGYTF | TGTGCCAGCAGCCTGGACTTCTATGGCTACACCTTC